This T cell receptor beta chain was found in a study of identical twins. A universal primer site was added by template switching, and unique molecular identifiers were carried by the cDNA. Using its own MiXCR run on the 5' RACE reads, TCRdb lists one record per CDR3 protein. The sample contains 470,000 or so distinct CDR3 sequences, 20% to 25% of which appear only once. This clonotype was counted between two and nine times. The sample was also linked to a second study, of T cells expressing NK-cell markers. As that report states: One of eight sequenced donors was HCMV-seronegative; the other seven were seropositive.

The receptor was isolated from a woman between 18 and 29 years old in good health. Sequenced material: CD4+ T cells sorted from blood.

CDR3 nucleotides: TGCAGTGCTAGAGATGGATCGGGCGGATACTACGAGCAGTACTTC. It yields the protein CSARDGSGGYYEQYF. V and J are TRBV20-1 and TRBJ2-7, with D unclear. The CDR3 consists of 15 residues. V lost 0 bases, J lost 3 bases, and 15 bases lay in between. Germline assignment: CDR1 DFQATT and CDR2 SNEGSKA (reference sequence).